The next 24 T cell receptor beta chains were all read from a single sample in a study of blood T cell repertoires in COVID-19. Clones were sequenced by immunoSEQ multiplex PCR, and TCRdb holds only the in-frame ones, with some missing. The table shows 150,000 to 200,000 clones, with about 91% occurring only once. The source material was peripheral blood. The receptor source for this set is a young woman with acute or convalescent COVID-19.

This sequence joins TRBV3-1 (or the pseudogene TRBV3-2) and TRBJ1-2; D is unclear. V shed 7 bases and J shed 2 bases, with 17 bases lying between them. Germline V gene lookup returns CDR1 LGHDT and CDR2 YNNKEL (reference sequence). CDR3 size: 15 residues. Written as DNA, the CDR3 is TGTGCCAGCACCTTAAGCGGCGTCGGGAACTATGGCTACACCTTC. Its translation is CASTLSGVGNYGYTF.

This chain links TRBV19 with TRBJ1-5; tentative D call: TRBD1 (5 bases). Between the trimmed V and J ends, which lost 3 bases and 3 bases, there was a span of 12 bases. Germline loops: CDR1 LNHDA, CDR2 SQIVND (reference sequence). The CDR3 contains 15 residues. Here the CDR3 DNA reads TGTGCCAGTAGTATCCTCGACAGTGACAATCAGCCCCAGCATTTT. Translating gives CASSILDSDNQPQHF.

V and J are TRBV27 and TRBJ2-5; 12 nucleotides line up with TRBD1. There are 16 residues in the CDR3. Germline V gene lookup returns CDR1 MNHEY and CDR2 SMNVEV (reference sequence). V shed 4 bases and J 4 bases; nucleotides not matched to a gene: 7. CDR3 coding DNA: TGTGCCAGCAGTTACCCGGGACAGGGGGCGTTAGAGACCCAGTACTTC. It codes for CASSYPGQGALETQYF.

This clone was seen a single time. The rearrangement uses TRBV6-6 and TRBJ2-5; 7 bases map to TRBD2. This CDR3 has 12 amino acids. CDR1 MNHNY and CDR2 SVGAGI come from the germline V gene (reference sequence). The J segment lost 5 bases and the V segment lost 4 bases, leaving 1 base of the junction unmatched. The CDR3 loop is CASSSGRETQYF. In nucleotides, the CDR3 is TGTGCCAGCAGTTCCGGGAGGGAGACCCAGTACTTC.

CDR3 residues: CASSQGVRDYEQYF. In DNA, the CDR3 is TGTGCCAGCAGCCAAGGGGTCCGGGACTACGAGCAGTACTTC. The V gene is TRBV4-2, the J gene TRBJ2-7, with D perhaps matching TRBD2 (5 bases). Germline CDR1 is LGHNA and CDR2 is YNFKEQ. The V and J ends lost 1 base and 3 bases respectively, with 10 bases between them. This CDR3 is built from 14 residues.

The CDR3 nucleotides read TGTGCCACCAGTGAACCAGGGAAAGATACGCAGTATTTT. Protein product: CATSEPGKDTQYF. The chain links TRBV24-1 to TRBJ2-3; D might be TRBD1 (5 bases). The CDR3 has 13 residues. V was clipped by 4 bases and J by 5 bases, with 9 bases between them. Germline V gives CDR1 KGHDR, CDR2 SFDVKD.

This clone was seen more than once but under ten times. The chain links TRBV5-1 to TRBJ2-1; 11 bases fit TRBD2. Germline V gene data show CDR1 as SGHRS and CDR2 as YFSETQ. The CDR3 is 14 residues long. With V trimmed by 0 bases and J by 15 bases, 8 bases remained unmatched. The CDR3 is CASSLGELAGEGFF. In nucleotides, the CDR3 is TGCGCCAGCAGCTTGGGGGAACTAGCGGGAGAAGGGTTCTTC. Full variable domain (rest looked up from reference TRBV5-1 and TRBJ2-1): KAGVTQTPRYLIKTRGQQVTLSCSPISGHRSVSWYQQTPGQGLQFLFEYFSETQRNKGNFPGRFSGRQFSNSRSEMNVSTLELGDSALYLCASSLGELAGEGFFGPGTRLTVL.

This clone was detected a few times. The rearrangement uses TRBV5-5 and TRBJ1-6, with D tentatively TRBD1 (5 bases). V lost 3 bases to trimming and J lost 7 bases, with 11 bases between them. This CDR3 is 14 amino acids long. Germline V lookup: CDR1 SGHKS, CDR2 YYEKEE (reference sequence). The chain's CDR3 is CASSWAQGNSPLHF. The CDR3 nucleotides are TGTGCCAGCAGCTGGGCGCAGGGAAATTCACCCCTCCACTTT.

This chain links TRBV5-1 with TRBJ2-4, with D unclear. Trimming left V 4 bases short and J 0 bases short, with 8 bases between. Germline loops: CDR1 SGHRS, CDR2 YFSETQ. The CDR3 totals 14 residues. The CDR3 region is CASSATLAKNIQYF. DNA of the CDR3: TGCGCCAGCAGCGCCACATTAGCCAAAAACATTCAGTACTTC.

Here the CDR3 reads CASSLVGGWDKNTGELFF. DNA for the CDR3: TGTGCCAGCAGCTTAGTAGGGGGATGGGACAAGAACACCGGGGAGCTGTTTTTT. The chain couples TRBV7-8 to TRBJ2-2, with D possibly TRBD1 on 6 matching bases. V was shortened by 1 base and J by 1 base, with 16 bases between the two germline ends. Germline V gene sequence: CDR1 SGHVS, CDR2 FQNEAQ. The CDR3 length is 18 residues.

This clone was seen just once. The chain combines TRBV7-9 with TRBJ1-1; D is uncertain. V lost 3 bases and J lost 7, with 9 bases in between. The CDR3 is 12 residues long. Per the germline V gene, CDR1 is SEHNR and CDR2 is FQNEAQ (reference sequence). CDR3 loop: CASSLRGIEAFF. CDR3 sequence (DNA): TGTGCCAGCAGCTTGCGAGGGATTGAAGCTTTCTTT.

The gene calls are TRBV9 and TRBJ2-2; D gene unclear. In germline, CDR1 is SGDLS, CDR2 YYNGEE. The V end was cut by 0 bases, the J end by 2 bases, with 11 bases between. The length of the CDR3 is 16 residues. As DNA, the CDR3 is TGTGCCAGCAGCGTAGTAGACAATTATAACACCGGGGAGCTGTTTTTT. This sequence encodes CASSVVDNYNTGELFF. Based on the CDR3 plus reference TRBV9 and TRBJ2-2, the full variable domain is DSGVTQTPKHLITATGQRVTLRCSPRSGDLSVYWYQQSLDQGLQFLIQYYNGEERAKGNILERFSAQQFPDLHSELNLSSLELGDSALYFCASSVVDNYNTGELFFGEGSRLTVL.

V is TRBV7-2 and J is TRBJ1-1; the D gene is possibly TRBD1 (5 bases). The CDR3 is 14 amino acids. Per germline, CDR1 SGHTA and CDR2 FQGNSA. V lost 5 bases and J 0 bases, leaving 10 bases between the germline ends. The CDR3 DNA reads TGTGCCAGCAGCCCCAGGGAACTGAACACTGAAGCTTTCTTT. Its translation is CASSPRELNTEAFF.

The chain employs TRBV28 and TRBJ2-1; D gene uncertain. CDR1 and CDR2 from the germline V gene are MDHEN and SYDVKM. This CDR3 spans 10 amino acids. With 3 bases removed from V and 9 bases from J, the gap between germline ends came to 3 bases. In nucleotides, the CDR3 is TGTGCCAGCAGTTTCGGTGAGCAGTTCTTC. Translation gives CASSFGEQFF.

On this clone: One junction end does not reproduce the germline sequence, and a read error may be involved. The rearrangement uses TRBV12-5 and TRBJ2-1; no definite D call. CDR1 is LGHNT and CDR2 is FRNRAP in the germline V gene. The CDR3 totals 12 residues. For the CDR3, the DNA is TGTGCTAGTGGTTTGGTATCAGGCATTAATCTCTTC. Amino acid sequence: CASGLVSGINLF.

The CDR3 sequence is CASTHGGGPGNTIYF. Here the CDR3 DNA reads TGTGCCAGCACCCACGGGGGGGGACCTGGAAACACCATATATTTT. This chain joins TRBV9 and TRBJ1-3, with D possibly matching TRBD1 (5 bases). This CDR3 has 15 residues. V was shortened by 6 bases and J by 2 bases, with 15 bases between the two germline ends. CDR1 SGDLS and CDR2 YYNGEE come from the germline V gene.

This sequence joins TRBV19 and TRBJ1-3; no firm D call. V lost 3 bases and J lost 1, with 10 bases in between. There are 15 residues in the CDR3. The germline gives CDR1 LNHDA, CDR2 SQIVND (reference sequence). Here the CDR3 DNA reads TGTGCCAGTAGTATCGGCGGAGGGTCTGGAAACACCATATATTTT. This sequence encodes CASSIGGGSGNTIYF.

This clone was seen only once. J is TRBJ2-1 and V is TRBV5-1; TRBD2 might be the D (6 bases). This CDR3 region has 13 residues. Germline V lookup: CDR1 SGHRS, CDR2 YFSETQ. V lost 7 bases and J 3 bases, leaving 11 bases between the germline ends. CDR3 residues: CASRVAVYNEQFF. In DNA form, the CDR3 reads TGCGCCAGCCGGGTAGCGGTCTACAATGAGCAGTTCTTC. Complete variable domain (other parts from reference TRBV5-1 and TRBJ2-1): KAGVTQTPRYLIKTRGQQVTLSCSPISGHRSVSWYQQTPGQGLQFLFEYFSETQRNKGNFPGRFSGRQFSNSRSEMNVSTLELGDSALYLCASRVAVYNEQFFGPGTRLTVL.

The chain has TRBV6-5 and TRBJ2-5, with 12 bases matching TRBD1. From germline, CDR1 is MNHEY and CDR2 SVGAGI. CDR3 length equals 15 residues. The V gene end was trimmed by 3 bases and the J gene end by 8 bases; junction bases not matched to a gene: 7. DNA for the CDR3: TGTGCCAGCAGTTATGAGCCGGGACAGGGGGCTACCCAGTACTTC. The encoded protein is CASSYEPGQGATQYF.

There are a few counts of this clone. The chain carries TRBV27 and TRBJ1-6; 9 bases are a match to TRBD1. This CDR3 is built from 16 residues. V shed 5 bases, J shed 9 bases, and the junction held 11 bases outside the gene matches. The germline V gene has CDR1 MNHEY and CDR2 SMNVEV (reference sequence). The CDR3 protein is CASSPRPRDRASPLHF. The CDR3 DNA follows: TGTGCCAGCAGTCCACGCCCCCGGGACAGGGCTTCACCCCTCCACTTT.

The V call is TRBV15, the J call TRBJ1-6; 7 bases align to TRBD1. With 1 base clipped from V and 6 bases from J, the junction kept 3 bases outside the gene matches. The CDR3 is 15 amino acids. CDR1 is LNHNV, CDR2 YYDKDF, per germline (reference sequence). CDR3 nucleotide sequence: TGTGCCACCAGCAGAGTGACAGGGTTTAATTCACCCCTCCACTTT. Amino acids: CATSRVTGFNSPLHF.

The chain combines TRBV2 with TRBJ1-5; D ambiguous. V gave up 1 base and J gave up 2 bases, with 9 bases separating them. The germline CDR1 and CDR2 sequences are SNHLY and FYNNEI. The CDR3 extends over 15 amino acids. The CDR3 spells CASSEGFGRNQPQHF. In nucleotides, the CDR3 is TGTGCCAGCAGTGAAGGGTTTGGGCGCAATCAGCCCCAGCATTTT.

V and J are TRBV5-1 and TRBJ2-5; 7 nucleotides line up with TRBD2. In germline, CDR1 is SGHRS, CDR2 YFSETQ. The V gene end was trimmed by 4 bases and the J gene end by 6 bases; junction bases not matched to a gene: 9. The CDR3 spans 14 residues. CDR3: CASSPGGGKKTQYF. In DNA form, the CDR3 reads TGCGCCAGCAGCCCGGGAGGCGGGAAAAAGACCCAGTACTTC.

A remark on this clone: The junction departs from germline at one end; a sequencing error may be responsible. J is TRBJ1-2 and V is TRBV28; D may be TRBD1 (6 bases). Germline CDR1 and CDR2: MDHEN and SYDVKM. CDR3 length: 11 amino acids. CDR3 coding DNA: TGTGCCAGCAGTTTTTGGGACACGACCCACTTC. As protein: CASSFWDTTHF.